Listed below are T cell receptor beta chains from one sample, sequenced in a study of cytomegalovirus exposure and HLA in healthy donors. Using immunoSEQ multiplex PCR, the repertoire was profiled, and TCRdb retains in-frame clones only, with some absent. The sample records over 70,000 clones, roughly 74% being singletons. What was sequenced was PBMCs. The receptor set was obtained from a human donor in good health. Both conserved end residues are part of each CDR3.

V gene	J gene	CDR3 protein
TRBV9	TRBJ2-5	CASSPGVRAGKQETQYF
TRBV29-1	TRBJ2-2	CSGSAGRGTGELFF
TRBV2	.	CASSDGRGRIQYF
TRBV7-2	TRBJ2-7	CASSSIPAQGHEQYF
TRBV4-1	TRBJ1-5	CASSQGGLQPQHF
TRBV11-2	TRBJ2-5	CASSLGGSQTQYF
TRBV15	TRBJ1-4	CATSREGTGGEKLFF
TRBV9	TRBJ1-2	CASSVGIQSYGYTF
TRBV14	TRBJ2-7	CASSQDILSSSYEQYF
TRBV15	TRBJ2-2	CATSRDGAGNTGELFF
TRBV10-3	TRBJ1-1	CASRDRGNTEAFF
TRBV30	TRBJ2-3	CAWSGGHTQYF
TRBV29-1	TRBJ1-1	CSAVGFREAFF
TRBV10-3	TRBJ1-5	CAISESLGRGYQPQHF
TRBV30	TRBJ1-2	CAWSVTGAGYGYTF
TRBV5-1	TRBJ2-3	CASSLERATDTQYF
TRBV27	TRBJ1-5	CASGAGGNQPQHF
TRBV7-6	TRBJ1-3	CASSLWGDTIYF
TRBV2	TRBJ1-1	CASTGTGNTEAFF
TRBV13	TRBJ2-4	CASTLSTGGAKNIQYF
TRBV27	TRBJ2-1	CASTFLGEGPTNNEQFF
TRBV29-1	TRBJ1-4	CSVEGTEREKLFF
TRBV27	TRBJ2-1	CASSLPGAAYNEQFF
TRBV7-2	TRBJ1-1	CASSPDRDTEAFF
TRBV19	TRBJ2-6	CASSIGTGGQMVLTF
TRBV19	TRBJ1-1	CASSQQGIAFF
TRBV5-6	TRBJ1-4	CASSPFAQTGTELFF
TRBV19	TRBJ2-1	CASSIIAGGPNEQFF
TRBV6-5	TRBJ2-1	CASSYSTSGRGNEQFF
TRBV5-1	TRBJ1-6	CASALGQGNSPLHF
TRBV6-5	TRBJ2-1	CASSRGGGEQFF
TRBV28	TRBJ2-7	CASRSSGRASEQYF
TRBV6-6	TRBJ2-3	CASSRWTSGSSDTQYF
TRBV5-1	TRBJ2-7	CASSLDGLALEQYF
TRBV10-2	TRBJ2-7	CASSAGMAYEQYF
TRBV11-1	TRBJ1-1	CASSFNEDTEAFF
TRBV5-1	TRBJ1-3	CASSPFGDRGPSGNTIYF
TRBV5-6	TRBJ2-2	CASSFRQDVTTGELFF
TRBV7-7	TRBJ2-2	CASSRSLRGRANTGELFF
TRBV14	TRBJ2-7	CASSQGQHSYEQYF
TRBV6-1	TRBJ1-1	CASSAHEGTEAFF
TRBV28	TRBJ2-2	CASSLLGTGVTGELFF
TRBV6-5	TRBJ1-5	CASSPLGNQPQHF
TRBV6-5	TRBJ2-7	CASSYGQSTYEQYF